This T cell receptor beta chain was identified during a study of T cells in Graves' hyperthyroidism and ophthalmopathy. Study as a whole: Initial diagnosis, before any treatment, was when peripheral blood was collected.

The CDR3 runs 12 residues. With 4 bases removed from V and 4 bases from J, the gap between germline ends came to 6 bases. CDR1 KGHDR and CDR2 SFDVKD come from the germline V gene. With duration under 3 months, ophthalmopathy was active: Clinical Activity Score at least 3, NOSPECS at least 4. Fresh peripheral blood, roughly 10 ml of it, supplied the PBMCs. This clonotype was seen many times. Amplified TCR beta CDR3 regions came from RNA transcripts. Using the HTBI primer set, a first-round RT-PCR was run on the TCR CDR3. TCRdb independently ran MiXCR on the multiplex PCR reads; one entry per CDR3 protein. There are about 600,000 distinct CDR3 sequences in the sample; 11% to 15% occur only once, and roughly 7.7% lies in the top ten.

Sequencing input: blood. This TCR derives from a woman younger than 35 with Graves' ophthalmopathy. V and J are TRBV24-1 and TRBJ2-5; D unclear. CDR3 region: CATSDPAETQYF. Written as DNA, the CDR3 is TGTGCCACCAGTGACCCAGCAGAGACCCAGTACTTC.